Shown below are 27 T cell receptor beta chains from a single sample sequenced in a study of siplizumab effects on memory and regulatory T cells (dated by TCRdb to between 2018 and 2020). Library construction relied on the immunoSEQ multiplex PCR assay. Imported from immuneACCESS, the table was reduced by TCRdb to in-frame sequences with V and J called. These copies leave out some clones; in studies compared against another copy, an unresolved V gene accounts for under half, and the cause of the remainder is not known. This sample holds approximately 82,000 clones; about 91% were observed only once. Roughly 1.4% of the sample rests with the top ten. Sample: Tregs sorted from blood. These receptors originate from a human donor in good health.

The genes are TRBV9 and TRBJ2-2, with TRBD1 matching over 7 bases. The J segment lost 7 bases and the V segment lost 0 bases, leaving 3 bases of the junction unmatched. Germline values: CDR1 SGDLS, CDR2 YYNGEE. The CDR3 extends over 14 amino acids. In DNA form, the CDR3 reads TGTGCCAGCAGCGTAGTACAGGGGATCGGGGAGCTGTTTTTT. This translates into CASSVVQGIGELFF.

J is TRBJ2-5 and V is TRBV9, with D tentatively TRBD2 (5 bases). This CDR3 contains 13 residues. The germline CDR1 and CDR2 sequences are SGDLS and YYNGEE. V dropped 2 bases and J dropped 11 bases, with 16 bases sitting between them. The CDR3 bases are TGTGCCAGCAGCGTCGACGGGTTCGGGGAGCAGTACTTC. This encodes CASSVDGFGEQYF.

The rearrangement joins TRBV9 to TRBJ2-3; no definite D call. V gave up 0 bases and J gave up 1 base, with 6 bases separating them. CDR1 is SGDLS, CDR2 YYNGEE, per germline. The CDR3 is 14 amino acids. The CDR3 region is CASSVGPGTDTQYF. The CDR3, as DNA: TGTGCCAGCAGCGTAGGTCCGGGCACAGATACGCAGTATTTT.

The V call is TRBV5-1, the J call TRBJ2-3; D is undetermined. The germline V gene encodes CDR1 SGHRS and CDR2 YFSETQ. The CDR3 totals 13 residues. Trimming cost V 4 bases and J 0 bases, with 6 bases left between them. The CDR3, as DNA: TGCGCCAGCAGCCCGTTTAGCACAGATACGCAGTATTTT. This codes for CASSPFSTDTQYF.

The rearrangement links TRBV19 to TRBJ2-7; a weak D match, TRBD2 (5 bases). In germline, CDR1 is LNHDA, CDR2 SQIVND (reference sequence). The ends were cut back, 10 bases at V and 2 bases at J, with 9 bases in the middle. The length of the CDR3 is 11 residues. The CDR3 is CATTGAYEQYF. The CDR3 DNA reads TGTGCCACCACCGGGGCCTACGAGCAGTACTTC.

This clone showed up just a few times. This chain uses TRBV4-1 with TRBJ1-3, with D unclear. CDR3 length: 12 residues. The germline CDR1 and CDR2 sequences are MGHRA and YSYEKL. V shed 2 bases and J shed 4 bases, with 3 bases lying between them. CDR3 DNA sequence: TGCGCCAGCAGCCAACAGGGAAACACCATATATTTT. This gives the protein CASSQQGNTIYF.

This chain links TRBV10-3 with TRBJ1-1; D unresolved. CDR3 length: 12 residues. V was shortened by 8 bases and J by 5 bases, with 12 bases between the two germline ends. Germline assignment: CDR1 ENHRY and CDR2 SYGVKD. For the CDR3, the DNA is TGTGCCATCTCGAGCCTAACAACTGAAGCTTTCTTT. This encodes CAISSLTTEAFF.

V and J are TRBV7-2 and TRBJ1-2; D is perhaps TRBD1 (5 bases). Germline V gene data show CDR1 as SGHTA and CDR2 as FQGNSA. Between the trimmed V and J ends, which lost 1 base and 2 bases, there was a span of 14 bases. This CDR3 region has 16 residues. For the CDR3, the DNA is TGTGCCAGCAGCTTAGTATTTTTGGGACGGAACTATGGCTACACCTTC. This sequence encodes CASSLVFLGRNYGYTF.

This sequence joins TRBV19 and TRBJ2-5, with D perhaps TRBD2 (6 bases). With 4 bases removed from V and 3 bases from J, the gap between germline ends came to 9 bases. This CDR3 has 13 amino acids. Germline loops: CDR1 LNHDA, CDR2 SQIVND (reference sequence). In nucleotides, the CDR3 is TGTGCCAGTAGTAGCGGGGCCAAAGAGACCCAGTACTTC. As protein: CASSSGAKETQYF. The full variable domain, completed using reference TRBV19 and TRBJ2-5, is DGGITQSPKYLFRKEGQNVTLSCEQNLNHDAMYWYRQDPGQGLRLIYYSQIVNDFQKGDIAEGYSVSREKKESFPLTVTSAQKNPTAFYLCASSSGAKETQYFGPGTRLLVL.

The chain uses TRBV6-5 and TRBJ1-1; 8 bases line up with TRBD1. The CDR3 totals 14 residues. The V segment lost 5 bases and the J segment 2 bases; nucleotides outside the gene matches: 4. From germline, CDR1 is MNHEY and CDR2 SVGAGI. The chain's CDR3 is CASSRDRRNTEAFF. The CDR3 bases are TGTGCCAGCAGTCGGGACAGGCGAAACACTGAAGCTTTCTTT.

The gene calls are TRBV10-3 and TRBJ2-5; D is perhaps TRBD1 or TRBD2 (5 bases each). V was shortened by 0 bases and J by 3 bases, with 14 bases between the two germline ends. The CDR3 contains 16 residues. The germline V gene encodes CDR1 ENHRY and CDR2 SYGVKD. CDR3 in DNA: TGTGCCATCAGTGAGTCGATGGGGGAAATTAAAGAGACCCAGTACTTC. Translating it yields CAISESMGEIKETQYF.

As DNA, the CDR3 is TGTGCCAGCAGTGGGAGAGGGGGCGCCTACAATGAGCAGTTCTTC. Translation: CASSGRGGAYNEQFF. This chain connects TRBV2 to TRBJ2-1; 7 bases line up with TRBD1. This CDR3 region has 15 residues. The trim removed 4 bases at V and 2 bases at J, leaving 5 bases unmatched. From germline, CDR1 is SNHLY and CDR2 FYNNEI.

The rearrangement joins TRBV6-1 to TRBJ1-4; D unclear. The CDR3 consists of 11 residues. Germline CDR1 and CDR2: MNHNS and SASEGT. Trimming cost V 4 bases and J 8 bases, with 5 bases left between them. The CDR3 nucleotides are TGTGCCAGCAGTGTGGGAGAAAAACTGTTTTTT. It is translated as CASSVGEKLFF.

V is TRBV29-1 and J is TRBJ2-6, with D possibly being TRBD1 (6 bases). Trimming left V 7 bases short and J 0 bases short, with 13 bases between. The CDR3 has 15 amino acids. Germline CDR1 SQVTM, CDR2 ANQGSEA. CDR3 DNA: TGCAGCGCCGGGACATTTAGCTCTGGGGCCAACGTCCTGACTTTC. It encodes CSAGTFSSGANVLTF. The full variable domain, its missing parts supplied by reference TRBV29-1 and TRBJ2-6, is SAVISQKPSRDICQRGTSLTIQCQVDSQVTMMFWYRQQPGQSLTLIATANQGSEATYESGFVIDKFPISRPNLTFSTLTVSNMSPEDSSIYLCSAGTFSSGANVLTFGAGSRLTVL.

This clone appeared a single time. The V call is TRBV5-6, the J call TRBJ1-2; the match to TRBD1 covers 9 bases. The trim removed 7 bases at V and 7 bases at J, leaving 17 bases unmatched. CDR3 length: 16 residues. Germline loops: CDR1 SGHDT, CDR2 YYEEEE. CDR3 residues: CASLGVQGQGGAGYTF. DNA for the CDR3: TGTGCCAGCCTAGGGGTCCAGGGACAGGGTGGAGCTGGCTACACCTTC.

Only one count was recorded for this clone. The gene calls are TRBV19 and TRBJ1-2; 11 nucleotides line up with TRBD1. In germline, CDR1 is LNHDA, CDR2 SQIVND (reference sequence). The V and J ends lost 5 bases and 3 bases, in that order; junction bases with no gene match: 14. The CDR3 consists of 18 residues. CDR3 nucleotide sequence: TGTGCCAGTAGTTTCGGACAGGGGGCGTTCTTCCCCGACTATGGCTACACCTTC. Its protein product is CASSFGQGAFFPDYGYTF.

The rearrangement links TRBV5-1 to TRBJ2-1, with 12 nucleotides matching TRBD2. Germline CDR1 and CDR2: SGHRS and YFSETQ. V gave up 3 bases and J gave up 7 bases; unmatched junction bases: 5. This CDR3 region has 15 residues. CDR3 in DNA: TGCGCCAGCAGCTCTCTAGCGGGGGGGCGGAATGAGCAGTTCTTC. Its translation is CASSSLAGGRNEQFF.

The CDR3 here is CASSYSDSSGYTF. The DNA of the CDR3 is TGTGCCAGCAGTTACTCGGACAGTTCTGGCTACACCTTC. This rearrangement joins TRBV6-5 to TRBJ1-2, with D maybe TRBD1 (6 bases). The CDR3 has 13 residues. V was cut by 0 bases and J by 7 bases, with 9 bases left in between. CDR1 and CDR2 from the germline V gene are MNHEY and SVGAGI.

V and J are TRBV6-5 and TRBJ1-3, with D uncertain. The CDR3 spans 12 residues. The V and J ends lost 6 bases and 3 bases respectively, with 6 bases between them. CDR1 is MNHEY, CDR2 SVGAGI, per germline. CDR3 in DNA: TGTGCCAGCAGGAGTGTTGGAAACACCATATATTTT. This sequence encodes CASRSVGNTIYF.

In this sample, this clone turned up once. The chain has TRBV19 and TRBJ2-2; TRBD2 agrees at 7 bases. V lost 7 bases, J lost 1 base, and 9 bases stayed unmatched. In germline, CDR1 is LNHDA, CDR2 SQIVND (reference sequence). CDR3 size: 16 residues. Here the CDR3 reads CASTGTSAVNTGELFF. The CDR3 bases are TGTGCCAGTACCGGTACTAGCGCGGTGAACACCGGGGAGCTGTTTTTT. Full variable domain (missing parts from reference TRBV19 and TRBJ2-2): DGGITQSPKYLFRKEGQNVTLSCEQNLNHDAMYWYRQDPGQGLRLIYYSQIVNDFQKGDIAEGYSVSREKKESFPLTVTSAQKNPTAFYLCASTGTSAVNTGELFFGEGSRLTVL.

The rearrangement uses TRBV12-5 and TRBJ2-7; D gene ambiguous. CDR3 size: 13 residues. The V gene's germline CDR1 is LGHNT and CDR2 FRNRAP. The ends were cut back, 4 bases at V and 3 bases at J, with 10 bases in the middle. CDR3 sequence reads: CASGWSGSYEQYF. Written as DNA, the CDR3 is TGTGCTAGTGGTTGGTCCGGAAGCTACGAGCAGTACTTC.

The chain is built from TRBV4-1 and TRBJ1-3; TRBD1 agrees at 10 bases. There are 17 residues in the CDR3. Germline V CDR1 and CDR2: MGHRA, YSYEKL. J was trimmed by 4 bases and V by 1 base; bases with no gene match: 7. CDR3 sequence (DNA): TGCGCCAGCAGCCAAGCTACCGGGACAGGGGTCGGAAACACCATATATTTT. It is translated as CASSQATGTGVGNTIYF.

V gene TRBV19 combines with J gene TRBJ1-5; 9 positions agree with TRBD1. The J segment lost 4 bases and the V segment lost 3 bases, leaving 10 bases of the junction unmatched. The CDR3 has 17 residues. Germline lookup yields CDR1 LNHDA and CDR2 SQIVND (reference sequence). CDR3 sequence: CASSIRPGQGVNQPQHF. Written as DNA, the CDR3 is TGTGCCAGTAGTATTCGGCCGGGACAGGGCGTTAATCAGCCCCAGCATTTT.

The chain links TRBV7-9 to TRBJ2-3; 15 bases align to TRBD2. V dropped 5 bases and J dropped 5; count of bases not matched to a gene: 5. CDR3 length: 16 amino acids. In germline, CDR1 is SEHNR, CDR2 FQNEAQ (reference sequence). CDR3 residues: CASSTGLAGGQDTQYF. In nucleotides, the CDR3 is TGTGCCAGCAGCACCGGACTAGCGGGGGGGCAAGATACGCAGTATTTT.

The genes are TRBV2 and TRBJ1-1; D call uncertain. The CDR3 consists of 15 residues. The germline V gene has CDR1 SNHLY and CDR2 FYNNEI. V shed 3 bases and J shed 0 bases, with 11 bases lying between them. CDR3 loop: CASSDPNYMNTEAFF. For the CDR3, the DNA is TGTGCCAGCAGTGACCCGAATTACATGAACACTGAAGCTTTCTTT.

V is TRBV5-1 and J is TRBJ1-4; possibly TRBD1 for D (5 bases). The germline CDR1 and CDR2 sequences are SGHRS and YFSETQ. This CDR3 contains 16 residues. The V end lost 4 bases, the J end lost 3 bases, and 16 bases lay between the germline ends. The CDR3 reads CASSTWGGGPNEKLFF. CDR3 nucleotide sequence: TGCGCCAGCAGCACCTGGGGTGGGGGACCTAATGAAAAACTGTTTTTT.

V and J are TRBV7-8 and TRBJ2-7; D remains unclear. V lost 1 base, J lost 3 bases, and 7 bases lay in between. CDR3 length: 13 residues. Germline V gene sequence: CDR1 SGHVS, CDR2 FQNEAQ. The CDR3 here is CASSLDTLYEQYF. The CDR3 DNA reads as TGTGCCAGCAGCTTAGACACTCTCTACGAGCAGTACTTC.